This T cell receptor beta chain was profiled in a study of CD8 T cells in Susac syndrome. The CDR3 loop spans 19 amino acids. Deletions cut 0 bases from V and 0 bases from J, with 24 bases between. Germline V gene lookup returns CDR1 DFQATT and CDR2 SNEGSKA (reference sequence). CD8+ and CD4+ T cells circulating in blood were sequenced for TCR beta. In the multiple sclerosis control group, patients were treatment-naive and had stable or active relapsing-remitting disease. The RNA, roughly 0.5 to 1 ug, was put through reverse transcription using random hexamers. TCR beta CDR3 was amplified by immunoSEQ covering 54 Vbeta and 13 Jbeta. TCRdb processed the immunoSEQ multiplex PCR reads anew with MiXCR; each CDR3 protein has one entry. The repertoire holds some 300,000 distinct CDR3 sequences, with roughly 85% as singletons. The table lists this clonotype with a count of one.

This sequence was found in a human donor with multiple sclerosis. The sample comprised CD8+ T cells from PBMCs. V usage is TRBV20-1 and J usage is TRBJ2-7; D ambiguous. The CDR3 loop reads CSARDQAGISRPNSYEQYF. The CDR3 DNA reads as TGCAGTGCTAGAGATCAAGCCGGAATCTCGAGGCCCAACTCCTACGAGCAGTACTTC.